This TCR beta chain appears in the sequencing data of a study of blood T cell repertoires in COVID-19. CDR1 is KGHSH, CDR2 LQKENI, per germline. V was clipped by 4 bases and J by 0 bases, with 9 bases between them. This CDR3 has 14 residues. Using immunoSEQ multiplex PCR, the repertoire was profiled, and TCRdb retains in-frame clones only, with some absent. This sample has around 190,000 clones, with roughly 91% found just once. Sequencing was performed on peripheral blood. This chain joins TRBV18 and TRBJ1-2, with D tentatively TRBD1 (5 bases). The source is a human donor in a cohort sampled during active COVID-19. DNA for the CDR3: TGTGCCAGCTCACAGCAGGGTACTAACTATGGCTACACCTTC. Translating it yields CASSQQGTNYGYTF.